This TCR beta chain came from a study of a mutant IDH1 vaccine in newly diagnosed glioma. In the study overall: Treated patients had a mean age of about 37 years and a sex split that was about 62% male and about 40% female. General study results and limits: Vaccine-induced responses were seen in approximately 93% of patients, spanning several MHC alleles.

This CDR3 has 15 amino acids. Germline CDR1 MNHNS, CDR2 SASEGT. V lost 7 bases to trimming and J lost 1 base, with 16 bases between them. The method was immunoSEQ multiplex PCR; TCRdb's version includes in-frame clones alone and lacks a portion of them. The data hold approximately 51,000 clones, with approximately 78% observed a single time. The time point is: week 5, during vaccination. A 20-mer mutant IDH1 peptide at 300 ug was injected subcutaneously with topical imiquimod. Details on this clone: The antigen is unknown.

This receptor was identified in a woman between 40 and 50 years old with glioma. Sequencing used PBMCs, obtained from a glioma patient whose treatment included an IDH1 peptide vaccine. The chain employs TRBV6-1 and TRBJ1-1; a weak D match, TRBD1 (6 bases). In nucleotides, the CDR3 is TGTGCCAGCAAAACCTACGGGACACAGAACACTGAAGCTTTCTTT. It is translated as CASKTYGTQNTEAFF.